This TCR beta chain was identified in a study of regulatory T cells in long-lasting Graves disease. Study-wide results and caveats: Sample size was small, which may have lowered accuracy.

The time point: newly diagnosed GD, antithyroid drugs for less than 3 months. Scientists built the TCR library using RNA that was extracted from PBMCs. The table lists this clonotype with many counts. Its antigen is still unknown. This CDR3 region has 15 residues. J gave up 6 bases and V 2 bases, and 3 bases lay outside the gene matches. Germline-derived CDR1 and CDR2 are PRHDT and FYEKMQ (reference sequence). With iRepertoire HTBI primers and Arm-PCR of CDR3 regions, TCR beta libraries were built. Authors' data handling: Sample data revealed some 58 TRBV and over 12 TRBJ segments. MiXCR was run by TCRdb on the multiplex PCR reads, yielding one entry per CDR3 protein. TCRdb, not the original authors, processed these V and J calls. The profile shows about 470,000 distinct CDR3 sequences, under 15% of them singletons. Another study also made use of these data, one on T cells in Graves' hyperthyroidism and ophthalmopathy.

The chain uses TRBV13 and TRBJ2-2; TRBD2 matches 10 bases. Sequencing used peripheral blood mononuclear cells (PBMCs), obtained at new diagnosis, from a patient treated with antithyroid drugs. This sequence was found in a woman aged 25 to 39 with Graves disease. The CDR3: CASSLRTSGAGELFF. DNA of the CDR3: TGTGCCAGCAGCTTACGGACTAGCGGAGCCGGGGAGCTGTTTTTT.